This T cell receptor (beta chain) was identified during a study of T cell changes during pregnancy in multiple sclerosis. There are 14 residues in the CDR3. The germline V gene has CDR1 LGHNA and CDR2 YSLEER. The V and J ends lost 0 bases and 2 bases respectively, with 7 bases between them. Only in-frame clones appear in the TCRdb table, and some are missing; sequencing was by immunoSEQ multiplex PCR. The sample lists under 100,000 clones; about 91% were seen once. The sample consisted of peripheral blood, taken in the first trimester of pregnancy. This chain links TRBV4-3 with TRBJ1-2, with D unresolved. This clonotype originated in a female donor in good health, enrolled as a control in a pregnancy study. CDR3 nucleotides: TGCGCCAGCAGCCAAGACCCCCTGAACTATGGCTACACCTTC. It translates to CASSQDPLNYGYTF.